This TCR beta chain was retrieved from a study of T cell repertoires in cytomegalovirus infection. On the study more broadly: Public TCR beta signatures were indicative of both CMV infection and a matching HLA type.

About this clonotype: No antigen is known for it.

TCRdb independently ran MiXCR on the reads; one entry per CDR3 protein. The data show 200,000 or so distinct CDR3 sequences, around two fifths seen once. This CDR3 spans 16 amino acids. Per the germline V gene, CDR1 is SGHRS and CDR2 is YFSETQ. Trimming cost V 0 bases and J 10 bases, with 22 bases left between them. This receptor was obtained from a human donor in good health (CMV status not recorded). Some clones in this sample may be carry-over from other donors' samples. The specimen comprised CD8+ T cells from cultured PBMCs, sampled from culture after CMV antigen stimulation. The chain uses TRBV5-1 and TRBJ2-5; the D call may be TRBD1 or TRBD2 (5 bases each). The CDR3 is CASSLASDSAQGSQYF. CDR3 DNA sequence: TGCGCCAGCAGCTTGGCTTCTGACAGCGCCCAAGGGAGCCAGTACTTC.